What follows are 30 T cell receptor beta chains derived from one specimen sequenced in a study of cytomegalovirus exposure and HLA in healthy donors. The method was immunoSEQ multiplex PCR; TCRdb's version includes in-frame clones alone and lacks a portion of them. The table shows around 190,000 clones, with about 82% occurring only once. The sample was PBMCs. These receptor sequences come from a woman under 30 in good health and CMV-seronegative.

J is TRBJ2-3 and V is TRBV5-1; D is unresolved. V lost 5 bases and J 4 bases, leaving 14 bases between the germline ends. CDR1 is SGHRS, CDR2 YFSETQ, per germline. The CDR3 loop spans 14 amino acids. CDR3 sequence reads: CASRASGMADTQYF. DNA of the CDR3: TGCGCCAGCAGGGCCTCTGGTATGGCAGATACGCAGTATTTT.

The chain recombines TRBV5-1 with TRBJ2-1; TRBD1 aligns across 7 bases. This CDR3 is 16 amino acids long. The J segment lost 8 bases and the V segment lost 4 bases, leaving 15 bases of the junction unmatched. CDR1 is SGHRS and CDR2 is YFSETQ in the germline V gene. The CDR3 DNA follows: TGCGCCAGCAGCGTGACAGTTTTGGCAGGGGGTGATGAGCAGTTCTTC. Residues: CASSVTVLAGGDEQFF.

The CDR3 bases are TGTGCCAGTAAAGGGACAGGGGGTGGCTATGGCTACACCTTC. Translated, it gives CASKGTGGGYGYTF. The rearrangement uses TRBV19 and TRBJ1-2, with 11 nucleotides matching TRBD1. With 7 bases clipped from V and 4 bases from J, the junction kept 5 bases outside the gene matches. Germline V CDR1 and CDR2: LNHDA, SQIVND (reference sequence). The length of the CDR3 is 14 residues.

This chain uses TRBV5-6 with TRBJ2-3, with TRBD1 matching 9 bases. The V segment lost 5 bases and the J segment 0 bases; nucleotides outside the gene matches: 13. CDR1 is SGHDT and CDR2 is YYEEEE in the germline V gene. The CDR3 consists of 18 residues. This CDR3 is CASRGPGQGSTSTDTQYF. In DNA form, the CDR3 reads TGTGCCAGCAGGGGGCCGGGACAGGGATCCACTAGCACAGATACGCAGTATTTT.

The sample holds a few counts of this clone. The chain joins TRBV5-1 to TRBJ2-3; 8 bases line up with TRBD1. The germline CDR1 and CDR2 sequences are SGHRS and YFSETQ. The CDR3 is 13 amino acids. The trim removed 4 bases at V and 6 bases at J, leaving 4 bases unmatched. CDR3 protein: CASSATGVDTQYF. The CDR3 DNA follows: TGCGCCAGCAGCGCGACAGGGGTCGATACGCAGTATTTT.

This clone was detected once. V gene TRBV29-1 combines with J gene TRBJ1-2; 9 bases agree with TRBD1. The germline gives CDR1 SQVTM, CDR2 ANQGSEA. Germline trimming cut 6 bases from V and 6 bases from J; bases unmatched to any gene: 8. The CDR3 consists of 13 residues. In nucleotides, the CDR3 is TGCAGCGTGGAGGAGACAGGGGGTAATGGCTACACCTTC. It translates to CSVEETGGNGYTF.

The V and J genes are TRBV7-2 and TRBJ2-7, with 7 bases identical to TRBD2. V was clipped by 6 bases and J by 2 bases; unmatched bases: 7. This CDR3 region has 14 residues. CDR1 is SGHTA and CDR2 is FQGNSA in the germline V gene. The CDR3 loop is CASRSTGGTYEQYF. Written as DNA, the CDR3 is TGTGCCAGCAGGTCAACGGGAGGTACCTACGAGCAGTACTTC.

This clone was detected only once. The V and J genes are TRBV5-4 and TRBJ2-3, with 14 positions matching TRBD2. CDR1 and CDR2 from the germline V gene are SGHNT and YYREEE (reference sequence). The CDR3 runs 16 residues. The ends lost 4 bases at V and 4 bases at J; junction bases unmatched: 5. The CDR3 region is CASSQRLAGGSDTQYF. Here the CDR3 DNA reads TGTGCCAGCAGCCAAAGACTAGCGGGAGGGTCAGATACGCAGTATTTT.

This chain joins TRBV19 and TRBJ2-4; the match to TRBD2 covers 13 bases. The CDR3 extends over 18 amino acids. CDR1 and CDR2 (germline): LNHDA, SQIVND (reference sequence). V lost 4 bases to trimming and J lost 8 bases; unmatched junction nucleotides: 14. The CDR3 DNA sequence: TGTGCCAGTAGTAAGTCGGGGACTAGCGGGATTCCCGCGGACATTCAGTACTTC. Protein sequence: CASSKSGTSGIPADIQYF.

The chain has TRBV6-6 and TRBJ1-1; the match to TRBD1 covers 7 bases. CDR1 is MNHNY and CDR2 is SVGAGI in the germline V gene (reference sequence). CDR3 length equals 16 residues. V lost 7 bases and J lost 2; bases outside the gene matches: 13. The DNA for the CDR3 is TGTGCCAGCACCGACATAACGGGACAGATTAACACTGAAGCTTTCTTT. Translated: CASTDITGQINTEAFF.

The J gene is TRBJ2-7, the V gene TRBV29-1; 11 nucleotides line up with TRBD1. The CDR3 runs to 15 residues. Germline V CDR1 and CDR2: SQVTM, ANQGSEA. Losses at the gene ends were 6 bases for V and 0 bases for J; bases not matched to a gene: 7. The chain's CDR3 is CSVNPGTGGSYEQYF. The CDR3 DNA sequence: TGCAGCGTAAACCCCGGGACAGGGGGCTCCTACGAGCAGTACTTC.

The J gene is TRBJ2-1, the V gene TRBV4-2; 8 bases are shared with TRBD2. CDR3 size: 18 residues. V gave up 0 bases and J gave up 1 base; unmatched junction bases: 8. Germline-derived CDR1 and CDR2 are LGHNA and YNFKEQ. CDR3 DNA: TGTGCCAGCAGCCAAGAAGGGATCGGGAGGGGTTCCTACAATGAGCAGTTCTTC. Protein sequence: CASSQEGIGRGSYNEQFF.

This clone was observed a single time. The chain employs TRBV5-6 and TRBJ2-3, with D hard to call. Germline CDR1 SGHDT, CDR2 YYEEEE. V lost 5 bases and J 0 bases, leaving 16 bases between the germline ends. CDR3 size: 16 residues. In nucleotides, the CDR3 is TGTGCCAGCAGTCGCCTGACTGATACCAGCACAGATACGCAGTATTTT. Protein sequence: CASSRLTDTSTDTQYF.

The chain is built from TRBV2 and TRBJ2-7; 9 bases agree with TRBD1. The junction had 6 bases not matched to a gene; V was cut back by 8 bases and J by 1 base. There are 14 residues in the CDR3. The germline V gene encodes CDR1 SNHLY and CDR2 FYNNEI. CDR3 DNA sequence: TGTGCCAGCCTAAGGGGGACAGGGTCCTACGAGCAGTACTTC. Translation gives CASLRGTGSYEQYF.

The chain has TRBV9 and TRBJ1-3, with D tentatively TRBD1 (5 bases). V lost 4 bases to trimming and J lost 0 bases, with 11 bases between them. Germline V gene data show CDR1 as SGDLS and CDR2 as YYNGEE. This CDR3 is built from 15 residues. CDR3 coding DNA: TGTGCCAGCAGCCCAGAGCAGGGCTCTGGAAACACCATATATTTT. This codes for CASSPEQGSGNTIYF.

This chain uses TRBV5-4 with TRBJ1-1, with 7 positions matching TRBD1. In germline, CDR1 is SGHNT, CDR2 YYREEE (reference sequence). The trim removed 3 bases at V and 0 bases at J, leaving 11 bases unmatched. This CDR3 is 17 amino acids long. The CDR3, as DNA: TGTGCCAGCAGCTCAAGATACCGGACAGGCATGAACACTGAAGCTTTCTTT. Protein: CASSSRYRTGMNTEAFF.

The CDR3 DNA is TGTGCCAGCAGCGTGCGGGGAGATAACGAGCAGTACTTC. Residues: CASSVRGDNEQYF. The chain combines TRBV9 with TRBJ2-7; possibly TRBD2 for D (6 bases). Trimming cost V 2 bases and J 5 bases, with 11 bases left between them. The CDR3 contains 13 residues. CDR1 is SGDLS and CDR2 is YYNGEE in the germline V gene. Variable domain in full (rest from reference TRBV9 and TRBJ2-7): DSGVTQTPKHLITATGQRVTLRCSPRSGDLSVYWYQQSLDQGLQFLIQYYNGEERAKGNILERFSAQQFPDLHSELNLSSLELGDSALYFCASSVRGDNEQYFGPGTRLTVT.

The CDR3 coding sequence is TGCGCCAGCAGCTTGGCCCGGGACACTGAAGCTTTCTTT. Its translation is CASSLARDTEAFF. The chain uses TRBV5-1 and TRBJ1-1; D is undetermined. Germline loops: CDR1 SGHRS, CDR2 YFSETQ. Trimming shortened V by 0 bases and J by 3 bases, and 6 bases separated the two germline ends. This CDR3 has 13 amino acids.

The chain links TRBV7-3 to TRBJ1-1; D is perhaps TRBD1 (5 bases). In germline, CDR1 is SGHTA, CDR2 FQGTGA. The CDR3 has 13 residues. Trimming stripped 0 bases from V and 5 bases from J, with 7 bases between. The DNA of the CDR3 is TGTGCCAGCAGCTTAACAGGGGCTACTGAAGCTTTCTTT. Translated, it gives CASSLTGATEAFF.

The rearrangement joins TRBV7-3 to TRBJ2-5; 9 positions match TRBD1. The CDR3 has 15 residues. Trimming at V came to 1 base and at J to 5 bases, leaving 5 bases not matched to a gene. From germline, CDR1 is SGHTA and CDR2 FQGTGA. CDR3 amino acids: CASSLNRGRGETQYF. The CDR3 coding sequence is TGTGCCAGCAGCTTAAACAGGGGGCGAGGGGAGACCCAGTACTTC.

The V call is TRBV15, the J call TRBJ2-5; the D gene is possibly TRBD2 (6 bases). CDR3 length equals 16 residues. CDR1 is LNHNV, CDR2 YYDKDF, per germline (reference sequence). Trimming took off 2 bases at V and 5 bases at J, with 18 bases between the two ends. This chain's CDR3 is CATSRTPTGSGETQYF. Here the CDR3 DNA reads TGTGCCACCAGCAGAACTCCCACCGGGAGTGGGGAGACCCAGTACTTC.

The chain employs TRBV15 and TRBJ2-7, with TRBD1 matching 8 bases. Trimming at V came to 5 bases and at J to 5 bases, leaving 11 bases not matched to a gene. The CDR3 is 15 amino acids. Germline V gene lookup returns CDR1 LNHNV and CDR2 YYDKDF (reference sequence). In DNA, the CDR3 is TGTGCCACCAGCGTTAACAGGGGGTCTCTCGACGAGCAGTACTTC. Translated: CATSVNRGSLDEQYF.

The chain is built from TRBV27 and TRBJ1-2; TRBD1 is a possible D gene (6 bases). CDR1 is MNHEY and CDR2 is SMNVEV in the germline V gene (reference sequence). The V gene lost 3 bases and the J gene lost 6 bases, with 11 bases spanning the gap. The CDR3 is 13 amino acids. CDR3 amino acids: CASSFAGQNGYTF. The DNA of the CDR3 is TGTGCCAGCAGTTTCGCAGGACAGAATGGCTACACCTTC.

This clone is a singleton in its sample. In nucleotides, the CDR3 is TGTGCCAGCAGAAACTCGGTGACCCAGTACTTC. It specifies CASRNSVTQYF. V is TRBV6-5 and J is TRBJ2-5; D uncertain. Germline V lookup: CDR1 MNHEY, CDR2 SVGAGI. This CDR3 has 11 amino acids. Trimming cost V 6 bases and J 7 bases, with 9 bases left between them.

The table lists this clone with a count of one. This chain uses TRBV9 with TRBJ1-1; 9 nucleotides align to TRBD1. From germline, CDR1 is SGDLS and CDR2 YYNGEE. The V gene end was trimmed by 3 bases and the J gene end by 3 bases; junction bases not matched to a gene: 9. There are 16 residues in the CDR3. In nucleotides, the CDR3 is TGTGCCAGCAGCGCACGGACAGGGGCTGTTTACACTGAAGCTTTCTTT. This gives the protein CASSARTGAVYTEAFF.

The chain links TRBV5-1 to TRBJ2-1; 7 bases are a match to TRBD1. The CDR3 runs 16 residues. Germline-derived CDR1 and CDR2 are SGHRS and YFSETQ. V was clipped by 0 bases and J by 1 base; unmatched bases: 4. The CDR3 is CASSLDDRESYNEQFF. CDR3 coding DNA: TGCGCCAGCAGCTTGGATGACAGGGAGTCCTACAATGAGCAGTTCTTC.

The V call is TRBV5-5, the J call TRBJ2-7; the D gene is possibly TRBD2 (6 bases). The germline V gene encodes CDR1 SGHKS and CDR2 YYEKEE (reference sequence). There are 13 residues in the CDR3. V was clipped by 3 bases and J by 5 bases, with 12 bases between them. In nucleotides, the CDR3 is TGTGCCAGCAGCTCTACTAGCTTCGACGAGCAGTACTTC. Protein sequence: CASSSTSFDEQYF.

This chain links TRBV4-2 with TRBJ2-1; D gene ambiguous. CDR3 size: 15 residues. V was pared by 0 bases and J by 0 bases, with 6 bases between. Germline V CDR1 and CDR2: LGHNA, YNFKEQ. The CDR3 sequence is CASSQDLSSYNEQFF. CDR3 coding DNA: TGTGCCAGCAGCCAAGATCTAAGCTCCTACAATGAGCAGTTCTTC.

The V call is TRBV29-1, the J call TRBJ2-7; 9 bases are a match to TRBD1. The CDR3 length is 12 residues. CDR1 is SQVTM, CDR2 ANQGSEA, per germline. V gave up 4 bases and J gave up 2 bases; unmatched junction bases: 0. Here the CDR3 reads CSVGTGAYEQYF. The CDR3 coding sequence is TGCAGCGTTGGGACAGGGGCCTACGAGCAGTACTTC.

The V gene is TRBV19, the J gene TRBJ2-7; D unresolved. Trimming took 0 bases from V and 4 from J, leaving 10 bases between them. Germline V CDR1 and CDR2: LNHDA, SQIVND (reference sequence). The CDR3 is 14 amino acids. The CDR3, as DNA: TGTGCCAGTAGTATAGATGGCCCCCGTTACGAGCAGTACTTC. Amino acids: CASSIDGPRYEQYF.